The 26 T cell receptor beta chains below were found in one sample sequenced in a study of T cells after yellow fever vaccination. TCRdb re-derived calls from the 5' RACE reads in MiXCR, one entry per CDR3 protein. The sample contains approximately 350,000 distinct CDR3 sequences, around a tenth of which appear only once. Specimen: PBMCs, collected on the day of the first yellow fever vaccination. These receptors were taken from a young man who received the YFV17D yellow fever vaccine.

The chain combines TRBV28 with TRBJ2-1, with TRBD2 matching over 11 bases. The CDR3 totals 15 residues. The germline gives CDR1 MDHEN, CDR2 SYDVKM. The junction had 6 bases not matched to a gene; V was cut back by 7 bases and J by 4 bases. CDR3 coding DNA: TGTGCCAGCAACCCTACTAGCGGGGGATACAATGAGCAGTTCTTC. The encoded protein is CASNPTSGGYNEQFF.

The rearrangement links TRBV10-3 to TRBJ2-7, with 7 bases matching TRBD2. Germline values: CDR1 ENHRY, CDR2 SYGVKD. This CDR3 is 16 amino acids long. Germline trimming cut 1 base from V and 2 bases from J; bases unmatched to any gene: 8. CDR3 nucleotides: TGTGCCATCAGTGAGTTACTAGCGACACCCCCCTACGAGCAGTACTTC. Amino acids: CAISELLATPPYEQYF.

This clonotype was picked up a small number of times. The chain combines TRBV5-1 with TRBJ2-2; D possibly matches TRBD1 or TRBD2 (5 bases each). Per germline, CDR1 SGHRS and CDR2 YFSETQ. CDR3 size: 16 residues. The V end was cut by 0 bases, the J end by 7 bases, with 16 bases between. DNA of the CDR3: TGCGCCAGCAGCTTGGGGATCGACAGAGGGGTCGGGGAGCTGTTTTTT. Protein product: CASSLGIDRGVGELFF.

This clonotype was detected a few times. CDR3 nucleotides: TGTGCCAGCAGTTACATACTAGCGGGGGGCACAGATACGCAGTATTTT. Its translation: CASSYILAGGTDTQYF. The chain couples TRBV6-5 to TRBJ2-3; 11 bases are a match to TRBD2. Germline CDR1 reads MNHEY; CDR2 reads SVGAGI. J was trimmed by 1 base and V by 2 bases; bases with no gene match: 2. The CDR3 runs 16 residues.

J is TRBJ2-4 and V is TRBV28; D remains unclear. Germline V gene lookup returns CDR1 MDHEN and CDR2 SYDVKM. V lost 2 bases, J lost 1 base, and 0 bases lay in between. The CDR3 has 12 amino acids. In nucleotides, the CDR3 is TGTGCCAGCAGTTTAGCCAAAAACATTCAGTACTTC. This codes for CASSLAKNIQYF. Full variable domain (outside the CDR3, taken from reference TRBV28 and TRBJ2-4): DVKVTQSSRYLVKRTGEKVFLECVQDMDHENMFWYRQDPGLGLRLIYFSYDVKMKEKGDIPEGYSVSREKKERFSLILESASTNQTSMYLCASSLAKNIQYFGAGTRLSVL.

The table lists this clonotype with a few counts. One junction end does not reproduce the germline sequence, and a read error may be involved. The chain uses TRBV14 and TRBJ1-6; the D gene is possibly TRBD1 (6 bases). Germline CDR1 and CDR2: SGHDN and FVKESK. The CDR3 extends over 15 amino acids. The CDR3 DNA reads TGTGCCAGCAGCTATACGGGGGGCGTGAGTTCACTCCTCCACTTT. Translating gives CASSYTGGVSSLLHF.

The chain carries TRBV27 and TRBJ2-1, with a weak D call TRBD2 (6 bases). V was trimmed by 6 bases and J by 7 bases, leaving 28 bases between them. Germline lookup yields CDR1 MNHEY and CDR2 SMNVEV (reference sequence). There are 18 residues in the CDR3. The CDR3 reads CASSLTKHRDSRWNEQFF. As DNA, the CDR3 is TGTGCCAGCAGCCTCACCAAGCATCGGGACTCCCGATGGAATGAGCAGTTCTTC.

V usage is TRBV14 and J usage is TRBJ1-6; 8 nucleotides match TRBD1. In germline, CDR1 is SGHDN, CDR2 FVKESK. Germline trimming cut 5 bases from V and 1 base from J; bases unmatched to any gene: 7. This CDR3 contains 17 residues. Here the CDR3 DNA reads TGTGCCAGCAGCGTCACAGGGGGTGTATCCTATAATTCACCCCTCCACTTT. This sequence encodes CASSVTGGVSYNSPLHF.

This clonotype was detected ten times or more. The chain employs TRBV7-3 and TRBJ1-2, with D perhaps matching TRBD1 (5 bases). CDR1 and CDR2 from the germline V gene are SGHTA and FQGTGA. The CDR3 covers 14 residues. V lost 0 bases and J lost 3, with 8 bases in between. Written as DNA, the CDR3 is TGTGCCAGCAGCTTAACGGGGGGTGACTATGGCTACACCTTC. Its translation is CASSLTGGDYGYTF.

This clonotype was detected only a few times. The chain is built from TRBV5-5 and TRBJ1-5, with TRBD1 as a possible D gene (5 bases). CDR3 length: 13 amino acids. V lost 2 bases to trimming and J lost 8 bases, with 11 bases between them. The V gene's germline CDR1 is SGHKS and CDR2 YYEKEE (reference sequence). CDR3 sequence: CASSFGGVEPQHF. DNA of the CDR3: TGTGCCAGCAGCTTTGGGGGGGTGGAGCCCCAGCATTTT.

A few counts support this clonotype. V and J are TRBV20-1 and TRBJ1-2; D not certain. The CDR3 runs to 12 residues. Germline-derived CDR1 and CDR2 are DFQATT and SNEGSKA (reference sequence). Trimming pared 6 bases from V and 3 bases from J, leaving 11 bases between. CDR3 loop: CSAVTDDYGYTF. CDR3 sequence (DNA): TGCAGTGCGGTGACGGACGACTATGGCTACACCTTC.

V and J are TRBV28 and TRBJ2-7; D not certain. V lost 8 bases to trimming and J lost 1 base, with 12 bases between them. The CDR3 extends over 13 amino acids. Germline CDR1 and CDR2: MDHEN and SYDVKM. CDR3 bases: TGTGCCAGCTCCATGGACGCTTCCTACGAGCAGTACGTC. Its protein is CASSMDASYEQYV.

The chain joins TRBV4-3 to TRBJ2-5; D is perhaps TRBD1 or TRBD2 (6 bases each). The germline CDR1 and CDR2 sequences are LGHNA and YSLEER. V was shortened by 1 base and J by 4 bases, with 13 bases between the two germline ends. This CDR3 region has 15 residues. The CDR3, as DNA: TGCGCCAGCAGCCAAGCGAGGGGGGCCGTAGAGACCCAGTACTTC. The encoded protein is CASSQARGAVETQYF.

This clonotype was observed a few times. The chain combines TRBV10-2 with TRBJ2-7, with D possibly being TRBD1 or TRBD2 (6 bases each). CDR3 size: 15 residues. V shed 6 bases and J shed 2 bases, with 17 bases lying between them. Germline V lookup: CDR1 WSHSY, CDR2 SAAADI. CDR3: CASRLRGEPAYEQYV. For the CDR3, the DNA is TGCGCCAGCAGGCTTAGGGGGGAACCAGCCTACGAGCAGTACGTC.

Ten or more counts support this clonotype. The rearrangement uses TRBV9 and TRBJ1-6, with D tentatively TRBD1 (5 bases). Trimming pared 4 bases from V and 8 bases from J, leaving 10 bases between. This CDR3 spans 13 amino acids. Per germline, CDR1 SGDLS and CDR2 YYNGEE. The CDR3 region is CASSLGGDSPLHF. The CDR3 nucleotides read TGTGCCAGCAGCCTGGGGGGGGATTCACCCCTCCACTTT.

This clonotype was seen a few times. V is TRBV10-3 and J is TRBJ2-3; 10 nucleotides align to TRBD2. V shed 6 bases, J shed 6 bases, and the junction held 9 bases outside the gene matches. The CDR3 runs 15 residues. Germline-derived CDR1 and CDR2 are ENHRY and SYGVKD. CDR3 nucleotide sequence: TGTGCCATCAGCTGGAGCGGGGGGGCCGGGGATACGCAGTATTTT. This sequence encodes CAISWSGGAGDTQYF.

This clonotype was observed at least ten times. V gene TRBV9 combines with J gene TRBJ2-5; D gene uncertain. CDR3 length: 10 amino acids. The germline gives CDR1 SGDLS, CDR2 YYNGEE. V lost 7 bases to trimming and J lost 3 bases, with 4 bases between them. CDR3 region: CASGEETQYF. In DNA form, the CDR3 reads TGTGCCAGCGGGGAAGAGACCCAGTACTTC.

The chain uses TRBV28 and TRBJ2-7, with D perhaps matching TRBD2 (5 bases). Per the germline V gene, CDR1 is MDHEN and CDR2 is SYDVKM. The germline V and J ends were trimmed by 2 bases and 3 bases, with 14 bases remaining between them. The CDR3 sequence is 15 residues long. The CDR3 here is CASSLRTEAGYEQYV. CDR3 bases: TGTGCCAGCAGTTTAAGAACGGAGGCCGGCTACGAGCAGTACGTC.

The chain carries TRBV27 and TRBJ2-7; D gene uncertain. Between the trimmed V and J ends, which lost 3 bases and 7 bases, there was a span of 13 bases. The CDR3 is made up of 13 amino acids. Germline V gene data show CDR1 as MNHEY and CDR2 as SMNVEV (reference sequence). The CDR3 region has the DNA TGTGCCAGCAGTTTTCTCCCCGTTACGGAGCAGTACGTC. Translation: CASSFLPVTEQYV.

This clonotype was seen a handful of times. CDR3 protein: CASSYKHRAQPQHF. The CDR3 DNA reads as TGTGCCAGCAGTTACAAACACAGGGCACAGCCCCAGCATTTT. The chain has TRBV6-5 and TRBJ1-5, with a possible D match to TRBD1 (6 bases). Germline CDR1 is MNHEY and CDR2 is SVGAGI. The V and J ends lost 2 bases and 7 bases respectively, with 12 bases between them. This CDR3 spans 14 amino acids.

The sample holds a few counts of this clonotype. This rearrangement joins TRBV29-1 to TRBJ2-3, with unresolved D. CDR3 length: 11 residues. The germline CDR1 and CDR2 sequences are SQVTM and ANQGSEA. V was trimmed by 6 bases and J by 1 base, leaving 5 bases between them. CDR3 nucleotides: TGCAGCGTCGCTGGCACAGATACGCAGTATTTT. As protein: CSVAGTDTQYF.

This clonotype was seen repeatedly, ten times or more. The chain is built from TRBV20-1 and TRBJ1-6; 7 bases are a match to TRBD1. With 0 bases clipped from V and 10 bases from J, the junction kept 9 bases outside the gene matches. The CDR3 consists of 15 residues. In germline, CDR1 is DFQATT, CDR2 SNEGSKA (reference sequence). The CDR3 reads CSARDARQGRSPLHF. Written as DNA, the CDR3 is TGCAGTGCTAGAGATGCGAGACAGGGTCGATCACCCCTCCACTTT.

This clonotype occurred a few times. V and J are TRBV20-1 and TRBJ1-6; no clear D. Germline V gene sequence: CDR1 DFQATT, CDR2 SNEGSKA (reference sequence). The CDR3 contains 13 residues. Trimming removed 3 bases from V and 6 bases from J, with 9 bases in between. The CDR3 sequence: CSARDGGNSPLHF. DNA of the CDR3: TGCAGTGCTAGGGATGGTGGTAATTCACCCCTCCACTTT.

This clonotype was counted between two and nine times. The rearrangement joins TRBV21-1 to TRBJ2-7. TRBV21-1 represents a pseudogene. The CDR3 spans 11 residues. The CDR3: CASSPTEEQYF. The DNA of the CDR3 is TGTGCCAGCAGCCCTACGGAGGAGCAGTACTTC.

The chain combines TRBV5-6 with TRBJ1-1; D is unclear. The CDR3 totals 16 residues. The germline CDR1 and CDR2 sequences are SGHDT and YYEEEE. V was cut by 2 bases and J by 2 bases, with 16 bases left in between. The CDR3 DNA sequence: TGTGCCAGCAGCTTCCCGTACCCCGATGAAAACACTGAAGCTTTCTTT. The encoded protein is CASSFPYPDENTEAFF.

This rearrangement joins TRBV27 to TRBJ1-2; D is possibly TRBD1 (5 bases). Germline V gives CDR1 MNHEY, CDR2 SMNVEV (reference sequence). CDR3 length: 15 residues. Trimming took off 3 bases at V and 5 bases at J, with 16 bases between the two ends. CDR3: CASSFQKPTGYGYTF. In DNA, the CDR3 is TGTGCCAGCAGTTTCCAGAAGCCTACAGGTTATGGCTACACCTTC.